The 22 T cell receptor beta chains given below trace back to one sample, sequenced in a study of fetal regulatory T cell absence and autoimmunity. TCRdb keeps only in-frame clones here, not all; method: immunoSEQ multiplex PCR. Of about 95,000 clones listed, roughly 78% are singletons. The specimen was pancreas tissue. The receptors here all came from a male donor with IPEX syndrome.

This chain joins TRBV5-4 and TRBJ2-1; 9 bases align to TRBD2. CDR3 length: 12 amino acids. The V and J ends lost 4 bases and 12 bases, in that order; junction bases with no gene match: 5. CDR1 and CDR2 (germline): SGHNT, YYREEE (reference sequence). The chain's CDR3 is CASSNLAGRQFF. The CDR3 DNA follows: TGTGCCAGCAGCAACCTAGCGGGAAGGCAGTTCTTC.

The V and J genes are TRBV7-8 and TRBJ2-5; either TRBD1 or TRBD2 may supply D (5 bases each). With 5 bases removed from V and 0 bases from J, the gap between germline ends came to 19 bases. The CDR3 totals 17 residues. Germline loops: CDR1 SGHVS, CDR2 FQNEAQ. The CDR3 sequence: CASSHRGGHPYQETQYF. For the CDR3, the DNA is TGTGCCAGCAGCCACCGGGGCGGACACCCGTACCAAGAGACCCAGTACTTC.

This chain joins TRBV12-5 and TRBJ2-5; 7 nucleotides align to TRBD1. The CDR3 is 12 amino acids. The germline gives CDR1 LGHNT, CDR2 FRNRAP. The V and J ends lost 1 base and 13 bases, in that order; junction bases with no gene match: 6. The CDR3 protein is CASGLAGSGGYF. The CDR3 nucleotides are TGTGCTAGTGGTTTGGCCGGCTCAGGGGGGTACTTC.

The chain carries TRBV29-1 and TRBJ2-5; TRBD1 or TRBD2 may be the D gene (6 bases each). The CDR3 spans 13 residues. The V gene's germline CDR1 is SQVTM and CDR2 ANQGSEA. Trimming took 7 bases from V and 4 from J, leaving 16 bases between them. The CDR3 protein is CSARKGGAETQYF. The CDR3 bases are TGCAGCGCCAGAAAGGGGGGCGCAGAGACCCAGTACTTC.

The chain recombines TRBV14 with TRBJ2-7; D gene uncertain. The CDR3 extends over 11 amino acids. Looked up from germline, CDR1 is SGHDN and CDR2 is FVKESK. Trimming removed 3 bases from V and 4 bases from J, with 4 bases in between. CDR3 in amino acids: CASSHRYEQYF. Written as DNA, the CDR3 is TGTGCCAGCAGCCACAGGTACGAGCAGTACTTC.

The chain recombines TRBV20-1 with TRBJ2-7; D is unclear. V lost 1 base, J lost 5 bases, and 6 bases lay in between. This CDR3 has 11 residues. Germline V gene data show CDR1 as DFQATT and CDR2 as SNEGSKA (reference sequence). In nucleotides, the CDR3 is TGCAGTGCTAGAGGTCAGAACGAGCAGTACTTC. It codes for CSARGQNEQYF.

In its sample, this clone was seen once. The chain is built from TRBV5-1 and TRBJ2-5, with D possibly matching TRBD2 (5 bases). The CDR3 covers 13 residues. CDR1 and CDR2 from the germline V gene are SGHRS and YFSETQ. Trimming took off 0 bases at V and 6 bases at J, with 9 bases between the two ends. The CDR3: CASSLDGVQTQYF. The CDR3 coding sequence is TGCGCCAGCAGCTTGGACGGGGTTCAGACCCAGTACTTC. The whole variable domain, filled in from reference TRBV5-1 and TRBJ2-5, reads KAGVTQTPRYLIKTRGQQVTLSCSPISGHRSVSWYQQTPGQGLQFLFEYFSETQRNKGNFPGRFSGRQFSNSRSEMNVSTLELGDSALYLCASSLDGVQTQYFGPGTRLLVL.

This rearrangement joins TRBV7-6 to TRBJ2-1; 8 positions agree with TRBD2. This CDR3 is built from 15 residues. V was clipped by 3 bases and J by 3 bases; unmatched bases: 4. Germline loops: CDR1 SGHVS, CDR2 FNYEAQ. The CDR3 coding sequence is TGTGCCAGCAGCTTCGAGCGGGGGTTCTACAATGAGCAGTTCTTC. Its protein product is CASSFERGFYNEQFF.

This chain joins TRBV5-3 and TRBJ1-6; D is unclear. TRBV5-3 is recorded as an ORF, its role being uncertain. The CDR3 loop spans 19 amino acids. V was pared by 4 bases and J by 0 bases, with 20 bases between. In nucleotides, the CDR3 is TGTGCCAGAAGCCCTAATTTTGGGAGGGCAAGCTCCTATAATTCACCCCTCCACTTT. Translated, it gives CARSPNFGRASSYNSPLHF.

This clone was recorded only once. The CDR3 reads CASSQRQGSYEQYF. The CDR3 DNA follows: TGCGCCAGCAGCCAGAGACAGGGATCCTACGAGCAGTACTTC. The V call is TRBV4-1, the J call TRBJ2-7, with TRBD1 identical over 7 bases. This CDR3 has 14 residues. Germline trimming cut 3 bases from V and 1 base from J; bases unmatched to any gene: 3. Germline CDR1 reads MGHRA; CDR2 reads YSYEKL.

CDR3: CASSVGWGFAGELFF. The CDR3, as DNA: TGTGCCAGCAGCGTAGGATGGGGGTTCGCCGGGGAGCTGTTTTTT. The rearrangement uses TRBV9 and TRBJ2-2; D may match TRBD1 or TRBD2 (5 bases each). Per the germline V gene, CDR1 is SGDLS and CDR2 is YYNGEE. V lost 0 bases and J 6 bases, leaving 12 bases between the germline ends. There are 15 residues in the CDR3.

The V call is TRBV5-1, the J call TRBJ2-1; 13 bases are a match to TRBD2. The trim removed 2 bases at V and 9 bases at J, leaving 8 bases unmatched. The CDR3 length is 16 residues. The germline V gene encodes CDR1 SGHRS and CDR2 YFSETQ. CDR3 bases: TGCGCCAGCAGCTTCCGGACTAGCGGGAGAGAGGGTGAGCAGTTCTTC. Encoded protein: CASSFRTSGREGEQFF. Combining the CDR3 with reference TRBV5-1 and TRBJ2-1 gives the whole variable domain KAGVTQTPRYLIKTRGQQVTLSCSPISGHRSVSWYQQTPGQGLQFLFEYFSETQRNKGNFPGRFSGRQFSNSRSEMNVSTLELGDSALYLCASSFRTSGREGEQFFGPGTRLTVL.

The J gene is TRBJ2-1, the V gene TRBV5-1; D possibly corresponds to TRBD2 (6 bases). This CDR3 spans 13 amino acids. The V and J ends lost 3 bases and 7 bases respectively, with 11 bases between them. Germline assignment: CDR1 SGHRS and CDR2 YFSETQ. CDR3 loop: CASSSRRGNEQFF. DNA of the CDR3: TGCGCCAGCAGCTCCAGGAGGGGTAATGAGCAGTTCTTC.

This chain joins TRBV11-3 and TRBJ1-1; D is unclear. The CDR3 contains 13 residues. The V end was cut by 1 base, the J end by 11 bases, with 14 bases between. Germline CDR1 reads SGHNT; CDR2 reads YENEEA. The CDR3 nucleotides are TGTGCCAGCAGCTTAGGGTCCGGAAGCGGGGCTTTCTTT. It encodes CASSLGSGSGAFF.

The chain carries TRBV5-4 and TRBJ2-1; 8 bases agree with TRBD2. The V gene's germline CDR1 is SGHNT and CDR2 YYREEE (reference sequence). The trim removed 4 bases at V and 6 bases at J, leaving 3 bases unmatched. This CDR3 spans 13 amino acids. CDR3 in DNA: TGTGCCAGCAGCCAAACTAGCGGCAATGAGCAGTTCTTC. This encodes CASSQTSGNEQFF.

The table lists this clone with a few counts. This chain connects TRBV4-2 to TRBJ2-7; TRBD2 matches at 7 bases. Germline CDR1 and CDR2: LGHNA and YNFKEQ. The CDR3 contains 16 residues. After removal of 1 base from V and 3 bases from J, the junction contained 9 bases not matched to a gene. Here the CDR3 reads CASSQVMVGLGYEQYF. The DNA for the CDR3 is TGTGCCAGCAGCCAAGTCATGGTTGGACTAGGCTACGAGCAGTACTTC.

CDR3 sequence: CASGPDRARTEAFF. DNA for the CDR3: TGTGCTAGTGGTCCGGACAGGGCAAGAACTGAAGCTTTCTTT. The rearrangement links TRBV12-5 to TRBJ1-1; 8 bases fit TRBD1. The CDR3 totals 14 residues. CDR1 LGHNT and CDR2 FRNRAP come from the germline V gene. V lost 5 bases, J lost 5 bases, and 7 bases stayed unmatched. Together with reference TRBV12-5 and TRBJ1-1, the CDR3 gives the full variable domain: DARVTQTPRHKVTEMGQEVTMRCQPILGHNTVFWYRQTMMQGLELLAYFRNRAPLDDSGMPKDRFSAEMPDATLATLKIQPSEPRDSAVYFCASGPDRARTEAFFGQGTRLTVV.

The CDR3 here is CSVAEGMGYTF. In DNA, the CDR3 is TGCAGCGTTGCTGAGGGAATGGGCTACACCTTC. The chain combines TRBV29-1 with TRBJ1-2; no clear D gene. This CDR3 has 11 residues. V was trimmed by 4 bases and J by 8 bases, leaving 11 bases between them. From germline, CDR1 is SQVTM and CDR2 ANQGSEA.

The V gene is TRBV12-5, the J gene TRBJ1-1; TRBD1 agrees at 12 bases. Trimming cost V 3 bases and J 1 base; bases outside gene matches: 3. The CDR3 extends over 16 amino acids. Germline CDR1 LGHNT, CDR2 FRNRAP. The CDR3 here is CASGFGTGGENTEAFF. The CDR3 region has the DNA TGTGCTAGTGGTTTTGGGACAGGGGGCGAGAACACTGAAGCTTTCTTT.

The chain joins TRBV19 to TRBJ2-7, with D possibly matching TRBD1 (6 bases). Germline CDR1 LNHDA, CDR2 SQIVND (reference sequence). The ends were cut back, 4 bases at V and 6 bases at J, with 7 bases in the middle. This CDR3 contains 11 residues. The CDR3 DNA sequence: TGTGCCAGTAGTACAGGGGTCGAGCAGTACTTC. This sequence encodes CASSTGVEQYF.

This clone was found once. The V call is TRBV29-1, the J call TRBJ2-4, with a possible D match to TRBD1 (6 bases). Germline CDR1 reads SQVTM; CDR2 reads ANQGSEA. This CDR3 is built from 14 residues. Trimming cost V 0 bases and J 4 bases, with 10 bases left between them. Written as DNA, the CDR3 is TGCAGCGTTGAAGAGCAGGGGCCAAAAAACATTCAGTACTTC. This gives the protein CSVEEQGPKNIQYF.

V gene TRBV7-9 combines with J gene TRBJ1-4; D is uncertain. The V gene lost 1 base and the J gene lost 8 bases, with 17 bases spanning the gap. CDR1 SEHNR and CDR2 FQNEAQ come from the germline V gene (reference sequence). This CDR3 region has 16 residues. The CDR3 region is CASSLVGRWKEEKLFF. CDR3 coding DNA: TGTGCCAGCAGCTTAGTGGGCCGCTGGAAGGAGGAAAAACTGTTTTTT.